Below are 26 T cell receptor beta chains sequenced from a single sample in a study of cytomegalovirus exposure and HLA in healthy donors (dated by TCRdb to about 2017). Libraries were made using the immunoSEQ multiplex PCR assay. The multiplex PCR relied on a mix of 60 forward primers for TCR Vbeta segments and 13 reverse primers for TCR Jbeta segments. TCRdb provides this immuneACCESS table in a form limited to in-frame rearrangements. Some clones are lacking; in checked studies, under half of them reflect an unresolved V gene, and why the rest are absent is not known. Recorded for this sample are 150,000 to 160,000 clones; roughly 74% of them occurred a single time. Jointly, the top ten make up about 2.6% of the sample. The sequencing input was PBMCs. The receptor source for this set is a man aged 18 to 29 in good health and CMV-seronegative.

This chain uses TRBV28 with TRBJ1-4; D gene ambiguous. Trimming stripped 5 bases from V and 7 bases from J, with 17 bases between. Germline-derived CDR1 and CDR2 are MDHEN and SYDVKM. The CDR3 runs to 15 residues. The CDR3 region is CASSLTGRRGEKLFF. The DNA for the CDR3 is TGTGCCAGCAGTCTGACCGGGAGGCGAGGTGAAAAACTGTTTTTT. Supplemented by reference TRBV28 and TRBJ1-4, the full variable domain reads DVKVTQSSRYLVKRTGEKVFLECVQDMDHENMFWYRQDPGLGLRLIYFSYDVKMKEKGDIPEGYSVSREKKERFSLILESASTNQTSMYLCASSLTGRRGEKLFFGSGTQLSVL.

V usage is TRBV29-1 and J usage is TRBJ1-1; TRBD1 might be the D (6 bases). The germline CDR1 and CDR2 sequences are SQVTM and ANQGSEA. V was clipped by 6 bases and J by 1 base, with 12 bases between them. This CDR3 spans 13 amino acids. As DNA, the CDR3 is TGCAGCGTAGCAGTACAGGGGAACACTGAAGCTTTCTTT. Encoded protein: CSVAVQGNTEAFF.

The J gene is TRBJ2-2, the V gene TRBV13; 10 bases fit TRBD2. V shed 0 bases, J shed 1 base, and the junction held 8 bases outside the gene matches. Germline V gene data show CDR1 as PRHDT and CDR2 as FYEKMQ (reference sequence). There are 19 residues in the CDR3. CDR3 region: CASSLGWIAGGVNTGELFF. The DNA of the CDR3 is TGTGCCAGCAGCTTAGGGTGGATAGCGGGGGGAGTGAACACCGGGGAGCTGTTTTTT. Supplemented by reference TRBV13 and TRBJ2-2, the full variable domain reads AAGVIQSPRHLIKEKRETATLKCYPIPRHDTVYWYQQGPGQDPQFLISFYEKMQSDKGSIPDRFSAQQFSDYHSELNMSSLELGDSALYFCASSLGWIAGGVNTGELFFGEGSRLTVL.

The V call is TRBV2, the J call TRBJ1-2, with D possibly TRBD1 on 5 matching bases. Trimming removed 7 bases from V and 4 bases from J, with 13 bases in between. Germline CDR1 is SNHLY and CDR2 is FYNNEI. This CDR3 has 13 amino acids. The CDR3 sequence: CASNLGRAYGYTF. The CDR3 bases are TGTGCCAGCAATTTGGGCAGGGCCTATGGCTACACCTTC.

CDR3 in amino acids: CASSQDTTGNTGELFF. In nucleotides, the CDR3 is TGTGCCAGCAGCCAAGATACGACAGGAAACACCGGGGAGCTGTTTTTT. This sequence joins TRBV4-2 and TRBJ2-2, with D possibly being TRBD1 (6 bases). Germline V gives CDR1 LGHNA, CDR2 YNFKEQ. The CDR3 is 16 amino acids. V was cut by 0 bases and J by 2 bases, with 10 bases left in between.

V usage is TRBV6-1 and J usage is TRBJ1-1, with TRBD1 identical over 9 bases. The CDR3 totals 14 residues. Trimming at V came to 5 bases and at J to 3 bases, leaving 4 bases not matched to a gene. Germline V gene data show CDR1 as MNHNS and CDR2 as SASEGT. The CDR3 bases are TGTGCCAGCAGTCGGACAGGGGTTTACACTGAAGCTTTCTTT. Amino acids: CASSRTGVYTEAFF.

This clone was detected a few times. The J gene is TRBJ1-2, the V gene TRBV19; D is perhaps TRBD1 (6 bases). The V gene's germline CDR1 is LNHDA and CDR2 SQIVND (reference sequence). The CDR3 consists of 17 residues. V lost 3 bases and J 4 bases, leaving 21 bases between the germline ends. The CDR3 coding sequence is TGTGCCAGTAGTATTTGGGCAGGGGCTAACCACCTCTATGGCTACACCTTC. This sequence encodes CASSIWAGANHLYGYTF.

In the case of this clone: Its ends do not fully match the called genes, so a read error is possible. The chain links TRBV5-6 to TRBJ2-4, with 9 bases aligning to TRBD1. The CDR3 extends over 16 amino acids. The germline CDR1 and CDR2 sequences are SGHDT and YYEEEE. This chain's CDR3 is CASSLGVGQGVNSQYF. DNA for the CDR3: TGTGCCAGCAGCTTGGGAGTGGGACAGGGAGTAAACAGTCAGTACTTC.

This chain links TRBV5-1 with TRBJ2-1, with a possible D match to TRBD1 (6 bases). The CDR3 is made up of 16 amino acids. Trimming took 0 bases from V and 0 from J, leaving 10 bases between them. The germline CDR1 and CDR2 sequences are SGHRS and YFSETQ. CDR3: CASSLAGDISYNEQFF. The CDR3 DNA sequence: TGCGCCAGCAGCTTGGCCGGGGACATCTCCTACAATGAGCAGTTCTTC.

This rearrangement joins TRBV5-4 to TRBJ2-5, with 11 bases fitting TRBD1. The CDR3 is made up of 15 amino acids. With V trimmed by 1 base and J by 7 bases, 6 bases remained unmatched. Germline values: CDR1 SGHNT, CDR2 YYREEE (reference sequence). For the CDR3, the DNA is TGTGCCAGCAGCTTGCTTCGGGACAGGGGGGGGACCCAGTACTTC. It encodes CASSLLRDRGGTQYF.

Only one count was recorded for this clone. V gene TRBV6-5 combines with J gene TRBJ1-1; a weak D match, TRBD1 (6 bases). V lost 2 bases and J 3 bases, leaving 16 bases between the germline ends. Germline V CDR1 and CDR2: MNHEY, SVGAGI. The CDR3 spans 16 residues. The CDR3 sequence: CASSYGGARLYTEAFF. As DNA, the CDR3 is TGTGCCAGCAGTTACGGGGGGGCCAGGCTGTACACTGAAGCTTTCTTT.

The chain employs TRBV11-2 and TRBJ2-5; 9 nucleotides match TRBD2. In germline, CDR1 is SGHAT, CDR2 FQNNGV. The CDR3 length is 15 residues. V trimming: 6 bases; J trimming: 2 bases; junction bases outside the gene matches: 7. The chain's CDR3 is CASSLSSGGQETQYF. The CDR3 bases are TGTGCCAGCAGTCTAAGTAGCGGGGGTCAAGAGACCCAGTACTTC.

This clone occurred a few times. This chain's CDR3 is CASSEGGINYGYTF. As DNA, the CDR3 is TGTGCCAGCAGTGAGGGGGGGATTAACTATGGCTACACCTTC. This chain uses TRBV2 with TRBJ1-2, with a weak D call TRBD1 (5 bases). Per the germline V gene, CDR1 is SNHLY and CDR2 is FYNNEI. This CDR3 has 14 residues. V lost 3 bases to trimming and J lost 1 base, with 9 bases between them.

V is TRBV7-2 and J is TRBJ2-5, with 12 nucleotides matching TRBD2. Germline loops: CDR1 SGHTA, CDR2 FQGNSA. CDR3 length: 16 amino acids. With 0 bases clipped from V and 2 bases from J, the junction kept 1 base outside the gene matches. The CDR3 coding sequence is TGTGCCAGCAGCTTAGCCCTAGCGGGGGGGCAAGAGACCCAGTACTTC. Its translation is CASSLALAGGQETQYF.

CDR3 region: CASSETVQRGNEQFF. In nucleotides, the CDR3 is TGCGCCAGCAGCGAGACAGTCCAGAGAGGCAATGAGCAGTTCTTC. The chain links TRBV5-1 to TRBJ2-1; tentatively, D is TRBD1 (5 bases). The CDR3 is 15 residues long. Trimming stripped 4 bases from V and 6 bases from J, with 17 bases between. From germline, CDR1 is SGHRS and CDR2 YFSETQ.

The chain is built from TRBV27 and TRBJ1-5, with D possibly being TRBD1 (6 bases). Germline-derived CDR1 and CDR2 are MNHEY and SMNVEV (reference sequence). Trimming removed 5 bases from V and 4 bases from J, with 18 bases in between. The CDR3 runs 16 residues. The CDR3 region is CASSESGTHFNQPQHF. Written as DNA, the CDR3 is TGTGCCAGCAGTGAGAGCGGGACACACTTTAATCAGCCCCAGCATTTT.

The chain couples TRBV29-1 to TRBJ2-2; TRBD1 is a possible D gene (5 bases). This CDR3 contains 18 residues. From germline, CDR1 is SQVTM and CDR2 ANQGSEA. V was pared by 2 bases and J by 4 bases, with 23 bases between. CDR3 nucleotide sequence: TGCAGCGTTGAAACCCCCCTTCCAGGGTTGGTAAGCACCGGGGAGCTGTTTTTT. The encoded protein is CSVETPLPGLVSTGELFF.

This clone was observed once. The CDR3 region is CASSQERGGTEAFF. CDR3 sequence (DNA): TGTGCCAGCAGCCAAGAACGAGGGGGCACTGAAGCTTTCTTT. This chain joins TRBV4-2 and TRBJ1-1, with D possibly being TRBD1 (6 bases). The germline V and J ends were trimmed by 0 bases and 4 bases, with 9 bases remaining between them. Germline V gene sequence: CDR1 LGHNA, CDR2 YNFKEQ. The CDR3 consists of 14 residues.

With respect to this clone: The sample holds other DNA sequences that translate to the same CDR3. The J gene is TRBJ1-3, the V gene TRBV9, with D possibly TRBD1 on 6 matching bases. The V gene's germline CDR1 is SGDLS and CDR2 YYNGEE. V was cut by 0 bases and J by 2 bases, with 9 bases left in between. The CDR3 loop spans 15 amino acids. CDR3 in amino acids: CASSVASGAGNTIYF. The DNA for the CDR3 is TGTGCCAGCAGCGTAGCGTCAGGGGCTGGAAACACCATATATTTT. The full variable domain, completed using reference TRBV9 and TRBJ1-3, is DSGVTQTPKHLITATGQRVTLRCSPRSGDLSVYWYQQSLDQGLQFLIQYYNGEERAKGNILERFSAQQFPDLHSELNLSSLELGDSALYFCASSVASGAGNTIYFGEGSWLTVV.

V is TRBV6-1 and J is TRBJ1-6; a weak D match, TRBD1 (5 bases). Germline CDR1 reads MNHNS; CDR2 reads SASEGT. The CDR3 totals 15 residues. V lost 0 bases and J lost 7, with 10 bases in between. This CDR3 is CASSEARGGNSPLHF. CDR3 coding DNA: TGTGCCAGCAGTGAAGCGAGGGGAGGCAATTCACCCCTCCACTTT.

The rearrangement uses TRBV5-1 and TRBJ2-5; the D gene is possibly TRBD2 (7 bases). Germline V gene lookup returns CDR1 SGHRS and CDR2 YFSETQ. The length of the CDR3 is 13 residues. V was trimmed by 3 bases and J by 11 bases, leaving 17 bases between them. DNA of the CDR3: TGCGCCAGCAGCTCGGGGGGCCCTCGGGAGCAGTACTTC. It yields the protein CASSSGGPREQYF. Together with reference TRBV5-1 and TRBJ2-5, the CDR3 gives the full variable domain: KAGVTQTPRYLIKTRGQQVTLSCSPISGHRSVSWYQQTPGQGLQFLFEYFSETQRNKGNFPGRFSGRQFSNSRSEMNVSTLELGDSALYLCASSSGGPREQYFGPGTRLLVL.

The J gene is TRBJ1-5, the V gene TRBV19; D gene ambiguous. CDR1 and CDR2 from the germline V gene are LNHDA and SQIVND (reference sequence). Trimming stripped 2 bases from V and 0 bases from J, with 17 bases between. This CDR3 is 18 amino acids long. CDR3 nucleotides: TGTGCCAGTAGTATATCGATTGGAGTCGGATATAGCAATCAGCCCCAGCATTTT. As protein: CASSISIGVGYSNQPQHF.

The J gene is TRBJ1-1, the V gene TRBV6-6, with D possibly being TRBD1 (5 bases). Looked up from germline, CDR1 is MNHNY and CDR2 is SVGAGI (reference sequence). V lost 6 bases and J 1 base, leaving 12 bases between the germline ends. The CDR3 extends over 14 amino acids. CDR3 protein: CASRPGVRNTEAFF. Written as DNA, the CDR3 is TGTGCCAGCAGACCGGGGGTGAGGAACACTGAAGCTTTCTTT.

The V call is TRBV4-2, the J call TRBJ1-5; 7 positions match TRBD1. V trimming: 6 bases; J trimming: 5 bases; junction bases outside the gene matches: 13. CDR3 length equals 16 residues. Germline loops: CDR1 LGHNA, CDR2 YNFKEQ. The chain's CDR3 is CASRAVQGGSYQPQHF. For the CDR3, the DNA is TGTGCCAGCAGAGCGGTCCAGGGGGGAAGTTATCAGCCCCAGCATTTT.

The V gene is TRBV11-2, the J gene TRBJ2-7; 10 bases are a match to TRBD1. Germline V gives CDR1 SGHAT, CDR2 FQNNGV. The trim removed 5 bases at V and 7 bases at J, leaving 8 bases unmatched. CDR3 length: 14 amino acids. CDR3 amino acids: CASSHGTGAGEQYF. CDR3 coding DNA: TGTGCCAGCAGCCACGGGACAGGGGCAGGGGAGCAGTACTTC.

Remarks on this clone: Other DNA variants within this sample encode the same CDR3. The genes are TRBV27 and TRBJ2-7; 8 bases align to TRBD1. V shed 4 bases, J shed 6 bases, and the junction held 2 bases outside the gene matches. In germline, CDR1 is MNHEY, CDR2 SMNVEV (reference sequence). The CDR3 totals 12 residues. The DNA for the CDR3 is TGTGCCAGCAGTTCCACAGGGGGCGAGCAGTACTTC. Protein product: CASSSTGGEQYF.